The clone carrying this TCR beta chain has more than one count but fewer than ten. CDR3 length: 13 residues. Germline V gene lookup returns CDR1 ENHRY and CDR2 SYGVKD. V trimming: 8 bases; J trimming: 4 bases; junction bases outside the gene matches: 3. This record comes from a study of beta chain features in type 1 diabetes. Investigators reverse transcribed all isolated RNA, so they sequenced expressed TCRB transcripts. TCRdb keeps only in-frame clones here, not all; method: immunoSEQ multiplex PCR. This table holds under 500,000 clones, roughly 30% found once. This TCR came from a man between 18 and 29 years old in good health. The specimen sequenced was naive CD4+ T cells from blood. The V gene is TRBV10-3, the J gene TRBJ1-5, with 9 bases identical to TRBD1. The CDR3 coding sequence is TGTGCCATCGGGACAGGGATTAATCAGCCCCAGCATTTT. The encoded protein is CAIGTGINQPQHF.